This T cell receptor (beta chain) is from a study of T cell responses to AZD1222 COVID-19 vaccine. On the study more broadly: Both about-4-week and about-12-week second-dose recipients were combined.

The V end was cut by 8 bases, the J end by 5 bases, with 15 bases between. There are 13 residues in the CDR3. Per the germline V gene, CDR1 is LNHDA and CDR2 is SQIVND (reference sequence). Points on this clone: Its antigen remains unidentified.

Study-wide findings and caveats: Scientists sampled the repertoires only once the peak T cell response had passed. Donors were largely white British and mainly female; clonal diversity was possibly underestimated.

Sequencing used immunoSEQ multiplex PCR; TCRdb keeps in-frame clones, though not all of them. The sample yields about 68,000 clones, 80% seen once. Sequences were derived from peripheral blood, sampled on day 0 of AZD1222 vaccination. The origin of this receptor is an adult in good health. J is TRBJ1-2 and V is TRBV19; D may be TRBD1 (5 bases). The CDR3 nucleotides read TGTGCCAGTGAAGATCAGGGAGTTTATGGCTACACCTTC. This codes for CASEDQGVYGYTF.